This T cell receptor (beta chain) came from a study of Ad26.COV2.S vaccination and SARS-CoV-2 variants. Study details: Donor was one of the participants in the Ad26.COV2.S arm of the COV1001 trial. Intramuscular Ad26.COV2.S at 5x10^10 or 1x10^11 viral particles.

The treatment denotes: roughly 19 received Ad26.COV2.S at low or high dose, single or two shots; several received placebo; per-sample allocation not given. Sampling occurred on day 63 after the first vaccine or placebo injection. The CDR3 is made up of 12 amino acids. Trimming cost V 5 bases and J 8 bases, with 9 bases left between them. Germline CDR1 is MDHEN and CDR2 is SYDVKM. Regarding this clone: The antigen remains unidentified.

Whole-study findings and limits: Substantial breadth in spike-specific CD8+ and CD4+ T cell responses was reportedly seen after vaccination. Estimates derived from TCR breadth and depth analyses may have underestimated total T cell responses.

Clones were sequenced by immunoSEQ multiplex PCR, and TCRdb holds only the in-frame ones, with some missing. The profile shows hundreds of thousands of clones, 75% to 90% of them singletons. This chain uses TRBV28 with TRBJ2-2, with D unclear. Specimen: peripheral blood, collected in a trial of Ad26.COV2.S vaccine versus placebo. The TCR originated in a person between 18 and 59 years old who received the Ad26.COV2.S COVID-19 vaccine or a placebo. The CDR3 loop is CASSITPGELFF. The DNA of the CDR3 is TGTGCCAGCAGTATCACACCGGGGGAGCTGTTTTTT. The entire variable domain, with the rest obtained from reference TRBV28 and TRBJ2-2, is as follows: DVKVTQSSRYLVKRTGEKVFLECVQDMDHENMFWYRQDPGLGLRLIYFSYDVKMKEKGDIPEGYSVSREKKERFSLILESASTNQTSMYLCASSITPGELFFGEGSRLTVL.